The next 15 T cell receptor beta chains were all read from a single sample in a study of blood T cells in healthy people across ages (dated by TCRdb to the mid-2010s). Library preparation used 5' RACE. The data were produced on an Illumina HiSeq 2500. The second PCR ran for roughly 7 to 11 cycles and used a J-beta primer mix along with a sample-barcoded 5' primer. The public sequencing data were trimmed at Q25 with fastp and processed into clonotypes with MiXCR by TCRdb, which kept only in-frame beta chains. All rows with the same CDR3 protein become a single entry with the most common DNA and genes. The table for this sample lists hundreds of thousands of distinct CDR3 sequences; roughly 30% of them were counted only once. The ten largest clones add up to around 14% of the sample. The specimen was blood. Source of these receptors: a woman older than 75 in good health.

The chain recombines TRBV30 with TRBJ2-1, with 8 bases fitting TRBD2. The J call is uncertain, as TRBJ2-7 better fits the DNA end. This CDR3 is 13 amino acids long. Germline CDR1 reads GTSNPN; CDR2 reads SVGIG (reference sequence). The CDR3 nucleotides are TGTGCCTGGAGCGGGGGGGCCAACTACGAGCAGTACTTC. Translating gives CAWSGGANYEQYF.

This clonotype was seen a few times. The V call is TRBV7-9, the J call TRBJ1-1; the D gene is possibly TRBD1 (5 bases). The CDR3 has 12 amino acids. Germline V gene data show CDR1 as SEHNR and CDR2 as FQNEAQ (reference sequence). V lost 5 bases, J lost 3 bases, and 7 bases lay in between. CDR3 DNA sequence: TGTGCCAGCAGCCCGGGGCACACTGAAGCTTTCTTT. Protein product: CASSPGHTEAFF.

As regards this clonotype: Its ends do not fully match the called genes, so a read error is possible. The chain has TRBV9 and TRBJ2-4, with D perhaps TRBD1 or TRBD2 (6 bases each). The last part of the DNA fits TRBJ2-7 better; the J call may be wrong. Looked up from germline, CDR1 is SGDLS and CDR2 is YYNGEE. The CDR3 runs 15 residues. The CDR3 reads CVSSLERGANYEQYF. The CDR3, as DNA: TGTGTCAGCAGCCTAGAAAGGGGGGCCAACTACGAGCAGTACTTC.

In this sample, this clonotype turned up many times. The rearrangement joins TRBV5-5 to TRBJ1-2, with D hard to call. The CDR3 spans 13 residues. V was pared by 5 bases and J by 4 bases, with 12 bases between. Germline-derived CDR1 and CDR2 are SGHKS and YYEKEE (reference sequence). CDR3 region: CASRVVSSYGYTF. The CDR3 DNA reads TGTGCCAGCAGGGTGGTCAGCTCCTATGGCTACACCTTC.

About this clonotype: At one of its ends the junction is not consistent with the germline gene, which may arise from a read error. This sequence joins TRBV12-3 or TRBV12-4 and TRBJ1-5; D perhaps matches TRBD1 (6 bases). The CDR3 runs 16 residues. The CDR3 is CASIFGLSGGNQPQRF. DNA for the CDR3: TGTGCCAGCATTTTTGGTCTTAGTGGGGGCAATCAGCCCCAGCGTTTT.

In regard to this clonotype: Relative to the germline gene, one junction end is altered; a read error may explain this. The rearrangement joins TRBV7-3 to TRBJ2-1, with D possibly matching TRBD1 (5 bases). This CDR3 region has 14 residues. Germline V gives CDR1 SGHTA, CDR2 FQGTGA. The CDR3 nucleotides read TGTGCCAGCAGCATAAAGGGGCTCAGGAATGAGCAGTTCTTT. Translating it yields CASSIKGLRNEQFF.

The chain recombines TRBV27 with TRBJ2-1; 12 bases map to TRBD1. The V gene's germline CDR1 is MNHEY and CDR2 SMNVEV (reference sequence). The ends lost 2 bases at V and 8 bases at J; junction bases unmatched: 4. There are 15 residues in the CDR3. The DNA for the CDR3 is TGTGCCAGCAGTTTAGGGACAGGGGGCTTGGATGAGCAGTTCTTC. This sequence encodes CASSLGTGGLDEQFF.

The genes are TRBV30 and TRBJ1-1, with 7 bases that match TRBD1. J lost 5 bases, V lost 7 bases, and 7 bases had no gene match. Germline CDR1 is GTSNPN and CDR2 is SVGIG (reference sequence). CDR3 length equals 12 residues. DNA of the CDR3: TGTGCCTCAACAGGGGTTAGGACTGAAGCTTTCTTT. This codes for CASTGVRTEAFF.

The rearrangement uses TRBV20-1 and TRBJ2-1, with 10 bases that match TRBD1. Gene TRBJ2-7 matches the end of the DNA better, so the J call may be wrong. Germline V gives CDR1 DFQATT, CDR2 SNEGSKA (reference sequence). The CDR3 is 15 residues long. CDR3 in amino acids: CSAGAGGQGYNEQYF. CDR3 sequence (DNA): TGCAGTGCTGGTGCCGGGGGACAGGGGTACAATGAGCAGTACTTC.

This clonotype was counted many times. The V and J genes are TRBV5-6 and TRBJ1-4; 9 bases fit TRBD1. Germline trimming cut 4 bases from V and 5 bases from J; bases unmatched to any gene: 6. Per the germline V gene, CDR1 is SGHDT and CDR2 is YYEEEE. The CDR3 spans 15 residues. CDR3 bases: TGTGCCAGCAGCCAGCCGGGACAGGGAAATGAAAAACTGTTTTTT. It encodes CASSQPGQGNEKLFF.

This clonotype was counted ten times or more. The chain couples TRBV19 to TRBJ2-3; D assignment may be TRBD1 or TRBD2 (5 bases each). V was shortened by 4 bases and J by 4 bases, with 12 bases between the two germline ends. The CDR3 is 14 amino acids. CDR1 is LNHDA, CDR2 SQIVND, per germline (reference sequence). The CDR3 spells CASSTGTPADTQYF. The CDR3 DNA reads as TGTGCCAGTAGTACGGGGACGCCGGCAGATACGCAGTATTTT.

This clonotype has ten or more counts. This chain joins TRBV7-2 and TRBJ2-5; D not certain. The CDR3 has 13 residues. Trimming pared 5 bases from V and 2 bases from J, leaving 9 bases between. The germline gives CDR1 SGHTA, CDR2 FQGNSA. CDR3 sequence: CASSRSAQETQYF. The CDR3 nucleotides are TGTGCCAGCAGCAGATCGGCTCAAGAGACCCAGTACTTC.

In regard to this clonotype: A much bigger clone sits one base away, suggesting this may be a read error. In DNA form, the CDR3 reads TGTGCCAGCAGTCGCCACGACCCCGGCCAGAGCTATGGCTGCACCTTC. Its protein is CASSRHDPGQSYGCTF. This chain joins TRBV6-2 or TRBV6-3 and TRBJ1-2; no firm D call. This CDR3 comprises 16 residues. From germline, CDR1 is MNHEY and CDR2 SVGEGT.

A few counts support this clonotype. Since a much larger clone is just one base distant, this may be a read error. The chain is built from TRBV15 and TRBJ2-7; TRBD1 matches at 10 bases. Trimming removed 4 bases from V and 7 bases from J; junction bases left unmatched: 7. CDR1 and CDR2 from the germline V gene are LNHNV and YYDKDF (reference sequence). The CDR3 length is 14 residues. This CDR3 reads CATSTDRGRNEQYF. The CDR3 coding sequence is TGTGCCACCAGCACGGACAGGGGGAGGAATGAGCAGTACTTC.

At least ten counts were recorded for this clonotype. This chain joins TRBV14 and TRBJ2-1; tentatively, D is TRBD1 (5 bases). The length of the CDR3 is 16 residues. Germline V gene sequence: CDR1 SGHDN, CDR2 FVKESK. Between the trimmed V and J ends, which lost 4 bases and 7 bases, there was a span of 20 bases. For the CDR3, the DNA is TGTGCCAGCAGCCTAGACAGAGTAAGGTTGGGAAATGAGCAGTTCTTC. Its translation is CASSLDRVRLGNEQFF.